These T cell receptor beta chains were read from a single sample in a study of blood T cell repertoires in COVID-19. Profiling relied on immunoSEQ multiplex PCR, and the TCRdb table lists in-frame clones only, not all of them. Of tens of thousands of clones listed, more than 90% are singletons. The material sequenced was peripheral blood. The receptor source for this set is a human donor in a cohort sampled during active COVID-19. Both conserved end residues are part of each CDR3. The D gene is left open where the match is weak. Part of the rows lack a size; the others show once, few, many or a class for expanded clones.

TRBD1	NA	TRBJ1-1	TRBV12-5	11	TGTGCTAGTGGCAGGGGGACTGAAGCTTTCTTT	CASGRGTEAFF
NA	NA	TRBJ2-4	TRBV2	16	TGTGCCAGCAGTGAATCACGGTTTATAGCCAAAAACATTCAGTACTTC	CASSESRFIAKNIQYF
TRBD2	NA	TRBJ2-5	TRBV7-9	17	TGTGCCAGCAGCCCGAACTGGGGACTAGCTATTAAAGAGACCCAGTACTTC	CASSPNWGLAIKETQYF
NA	NA	TRBJ1-5	TRBV6-1	13	TGTGCCAGCAGTGACAGTTCGCATCAGCCCCAGCATTTT	CASSDSSHQPQHF
TRBD1	NA	TRBJ1-5	TRBV20-1	15	TGCAGTGCTAGTGGGGGACAGGGGGCCAATCAGCCCCAGCATTTT	CSASGGQGANQPQHF
NA	NA	TRBJ2-1	TRBV5-1	16	TGCGCCAGCAGCCAGGACGAGACTAGAGGAGGCAATGAGCAGTTCTTC	CASSQDETRGGNEQFF
NA	NA	TRBJ1-3	TRBV3-1/TRBV3-2	15	TGTGCCAGCAGCCAAGGACGAGGAAAGGCGCAGACCATATATTTT	CASSQGRGKAQTIYF
NA	NA	TRBJ2-7	TRBV7-9	14	TGTGCCAGCAGCTTAAACACGGGCTCCTACGAGCAGTACTTC	CASSLNTGSYEQYF
NA	NA	TRBJ1-5	TRBV19	16	TGTGCCAGTAGTATCAGATTTTGGGAGTCAAATCAGCCCCAGCATTTT	CASSIRFWESNQPQHF
NA	NA	TRBJ1-3	TRBV12-5	14	TGTGCTAGTGGTTTGGTTGCAGGGGGAAACACCATATATTTT	CASGLVAGGNTIYF
TRBD1	NA	TRBJ2-3	TRBV5-4	15	TGTGCCAGCAGCTCCACAGGGGCCTTCACAGATACGCAGTATTTT	CASSSTGAFTDTQYF
NA	NA	TRBJ2-3	TRBV6-4	13	TGTGCCAGCAGTGAGGCAGGGCTGGATACGCAGTATTTT	CASSEAGLDTQYF
NA	NA	TRBJ2-3	TRBV5-6	12	TGTGCCAGCAGCTCTACCACAGATACGCAGTATTTT	CASSSTTDTQYF
NA	NA	TRBJ1-3	TRBV10-3	14	TGTGCCATCAGTGAGGGGGGCCCGGGAAACACCATATATTTT	CAISEGGPGNTIYF
TRBD1	NA	TRBJ1-5	TRBV6-5	15	TGTGCCAGCAACCCCATCACAGGGGCGAGGCAGCCCCAGCATTTT	CASNPITGARQPQHF
TRBD1	NA	TRBJ1-2	TRBV6-2/TRBV6-3	18	TGTGCCAGCAGTGACCCGCCGGGACAGGGTCCTGCTATCGGCGGCTACACCTTC	CASSDPPGQGPAIGGYTF
NA	once	TRBJ2-7	TRBV10-3	12	TGTGCCATCAGTGACTCAGCCTACGAGCAGTACTTC	CAISDSAYEQYF
TRBD1	NA	TRBJ1-1	TRBV19	15	TGTGCCAGTAGTGCGGACAGGGAACTGAACACTGAAGCTTTCTTT	CASSADRELNTEAFF
NA	NA	TRBJ2-5	TRBV7-8	16	TGTGCCAGCAGCTTAGCGGTCAGCGGCCCTCAAGAGACCCAGTACTTC	CASSLAVSGPQETQYF
NA	NA	TRBJ1-4	TRBV6-2/TRBV6-3	17	TGTGCCAGCAGTCAACCACACCGGACAGCCTCTAATGAAAAACTGTTTTTT	CASSQPHRTASNEKLFF
NA	NA	TRBJ1-5	TRBV7-2	16	TGTGCCAGCAGCTTACGGGGGTCTGATAGCAATCAGCCCCAGCATTTT	CASSLRGSDSNQPQHF
NA	NA	TRBJ2-7	TRBV12-3/TRBV12-4	13	TGTGCCAGCAGTTTTAGCGGAACCTACGAGCAGTACTTC	CASSFSGTYEQYF